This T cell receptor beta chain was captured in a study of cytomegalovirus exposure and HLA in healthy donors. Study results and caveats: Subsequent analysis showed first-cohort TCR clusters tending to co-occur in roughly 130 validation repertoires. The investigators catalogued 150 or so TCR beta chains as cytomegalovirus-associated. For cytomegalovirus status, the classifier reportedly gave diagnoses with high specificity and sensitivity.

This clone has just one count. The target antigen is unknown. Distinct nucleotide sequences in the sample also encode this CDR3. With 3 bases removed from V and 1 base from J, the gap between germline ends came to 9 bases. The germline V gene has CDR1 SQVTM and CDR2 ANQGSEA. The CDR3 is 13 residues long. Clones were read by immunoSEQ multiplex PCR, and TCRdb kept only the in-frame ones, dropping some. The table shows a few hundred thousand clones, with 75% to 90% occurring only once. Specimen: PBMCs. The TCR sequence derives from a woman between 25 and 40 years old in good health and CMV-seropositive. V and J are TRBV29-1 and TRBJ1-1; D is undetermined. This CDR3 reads CSVERQENTEAFF. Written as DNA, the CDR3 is TGCAGCGTTGAGAGGCAGGAGAACACTGAAGCTTTCTTT. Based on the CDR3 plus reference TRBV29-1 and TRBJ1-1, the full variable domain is SAVISQKPSRDICQRGTSLTIQCQVDSQVTMMFWYRQQPGQSLTLIATANQGSEATYESGFVIDKFPISRPNLTFSTLTVSNMSPEDSSIYLCSVERQENTEAFFGQGTRLTVV.